The entry below describes one T cell receptor (beta chain). The data stem from a study of blood T cell repertoires in COVID-19. Trimming at V came to 2 bases and at J to 1 base, leaving 5 bases not matched to a gene. This CDR3 region has 15 residues. Germline V gene data show CDR1 as GTSNPN and CDR2 as SVGIG (reference sequence). Method: immunoSEQ multiplex PCR; TCRdb's copy keeps in-frame clones and lacks some. The data hold some 96,000 clones, with roughly nine tenths observed a single time. This receptor was identified in a man between 60 and 70 years old with acute or convalescent COVID-19. The sequencing input was peripheral blood. V gene TRBV30 combines with J gene TRBJ2-3, with TRBD2 matching 8 bases. In DNA, the CDR3 is TGTGCCTGGAGTCGGACTAGCCGTCGCACAGATACGCAGTATTTT. Translation: CAWSRTSRRTDTQYF.